This TCR beta chain was recorded in a study of blood T cell repertoires in COVID-19. Method: immunoSEQ multiplex PCR; TCRdb's copy keeps in-frame clones and lacks some. The sample has 110,000 or so clones, about 83% seen once. V was pared by 0 bases and J by 2 bases, with 9 bases between. Germline CDR1 is SGHRS and CDR2 is YFSETQ. The CDR3 covers 15 residues. Concerning this clone itself: In the same sample, other DNA sequences code for this CDR3.

The genes are TRBV5-1 and TRBJ2-1; D possibly corresponds to TRBD2 (6 bases). The sequenced material came from peripheral blood. This TCR derives from a man aged 65-85 years with acute or convalescent COVID-19. CDR3 sequence: CASSLELATYNEQFF. DNA of the CDR3: TGCGCCAGCAGCTTGGAACTAGCCACCTACAATGAGCAGTTCTTC.